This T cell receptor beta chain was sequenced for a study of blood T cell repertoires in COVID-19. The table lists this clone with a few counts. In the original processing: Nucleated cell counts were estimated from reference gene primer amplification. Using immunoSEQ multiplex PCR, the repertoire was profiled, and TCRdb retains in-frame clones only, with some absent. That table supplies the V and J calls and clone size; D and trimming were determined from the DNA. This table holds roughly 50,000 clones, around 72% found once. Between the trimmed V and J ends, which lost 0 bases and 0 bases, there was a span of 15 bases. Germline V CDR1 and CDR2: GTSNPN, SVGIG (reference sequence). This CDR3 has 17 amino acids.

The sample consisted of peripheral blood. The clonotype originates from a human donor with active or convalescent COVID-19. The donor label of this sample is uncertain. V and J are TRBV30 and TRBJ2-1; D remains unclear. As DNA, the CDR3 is TGTGCCTGGAGTGTACCAAAATTTCCGAGCTCCTACAATGAGCAGTTCTTC. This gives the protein CAWSVPKFPSSYNEQFF.